This entry describes one TCR beta chain. Its antigen is not known. The record originates from a study of cytomegalovirus exposure and HLA in healthy donors. Researchers ran the PCR with 60 Vbeta and 13 Jbeta primers. This table comes from immunoSEQ multiplex PCR, and its TCRdb copy is limited to in-frame clones, with some not included. The sample gives roughly 150,000 clones, approximately 80% of which show up once; 2.2% is in the top ten. Findings and caveats of the study: Most TCR sequences were rare, but some public TCRs occurred in many donors.

V was pared by 3 bases and J by 3 bases, with 6 bases of the junction left unmatched. This CDR3 spans 15 amino acids. The germline gives CDR1 SEHNR, CDR2 FQNEAQ (reference sequence). Sequences were obtained from PBMCs. J is TRBJ1-2 and V is TRBV7-9, with 8 nucleotides matching TRBD1. This receptor was identified in a man in his fifties or sixties in good health and CMV-seropositive. The CDR3, as DNA: TGTGCCAGCAGCTTGTCAGGGGGCTCATACTATGGCTACACCTTC. Translated: CASSLSGGSYYGYTF.